The T cell receptor (beta chain) described here comes from a study of molecular identifiers for immune sequencing clone quantification. This clonotype was observed at least ten times. Its specificity is unknown. General observations from the study: Spiked Jurkat TCR RNA from one cell was reportedly detectable among under 1.2 million naive cells.

TCRdb reprocessed the PCR reads with MiXCR, giving one entry per CDR3 protein. The sample comprises roughly 50,000 distinct CDR3 sequences, almost 25% of which are singletons, and around 1.9% rests with the top ten. A CD8+CD4-CCR7+CD45RA+ phenotype served as the sorting definition for naive CD8 T cells. This TCR was recovered from a human donor in good health. Some libraries in this study had Jurkat cell RNA spiked in. Sequencing was performed on naive CD8+ T cells from blood, with Jurkat cell RNA spiked in. Subset reported: FACS-sorted CD8+CD4-CCR7+CD45RA+ naive T cells.

The CDR3 DNA reads TGTGCCAGCAGCTTAGACCCTCCCCCCATGGCCCGAAGGGGAGAGACCCAGTACTTC. Translation gives CASSLDPPPMARRGETQYF. The rearrangement links TRBV5-5 to TRBJ2-5; TRBD1 might be the D (5 bases). Germline V gene sequence: CDR1 SGHKS, CDR2 YYEKEE (reference sequence). Trimming took 2 bases from V and 4 from J, leaving 27 bases between them. The CDR3 covers 19 residues.